This entry lists 27 T cell receptor beta chains sequenced from one sample in a study of blood T cells in healthy people across ages. Next came a second PCR, run for roughly 6 to 11 cycles, which used a sample-barcoded 5' primer along with a J-beta primer mix. MiXCR, run by TCRdb on the 5' RACE reads, gives a single entry per CDR3 protein. The sample records 850,000 to 1,000,000 distinct CDR3 sequences, around 49% being singletons. The sequencing input was blood. These receptors were collected from a man aged 30 to 39 in good health.

The CDR3 sequence is CASSQATGNEQYF. CDR3 coding DNA: TGTGCCAGCAGCCAAGCCACGGGAAACGAGCAGTACTTC. The rearrangement links TRBV4-2 to TRBJ2-7, with D possibly matching TRBD2 (5 bases). CDR1 is LGHNA and CDR2 is YNFKEQ in the germline V gene. The CDR3 length is 13 residues. Trimming stripped 1 base from V and 5 bases from J, with 9 bases between.

As for this clonotype: Sequence at one end of the junction differs from germline and may be a read error. The chain employs TRBV6-2 or TRBV6-3 and TRBJ2-5; TRBD2 aligns across 9 bases. This CDR3 is built from 17 residues. Germline assignment: CDR1 MNHEY and CDR2 SVGEGT. The DNA for the CDR3 is TGTGCCGGCAGTTACTCGAAGGCTAGCGGGGTGGGAGAGACCCAGTACTTC. Translation gives CAGSYSKASGVGETQYF.

The chain is built from TRBV28 and TRBJ2-1; D might be TRBD2 (6 bases). With the DNA end fitting TRBJ2-7 better, the J assignment may be wrong. The length of the CDR3 is 16 residues. Germline V gene data show CDR1 as MDHEN and CDR2 as SYDVKM. The CDR3, as DNA: TGTGCCAGCAGTTTAAGGTCGAGGGACTCCTACAATGAGCAGTACTTC. Translating gives CASSLRSRDSYNEQYF.

The CDR3 loop is CASSQDLTASNQPQHF. CDR3 nucleotide sequence: TGTGCCAGCAGCCAAGATCTAACAGCTAGCAATCAGCCCCAGCATTTT. V gene TRBV4-2 combines with J gene TRBJ1-5; D is ambiguous. The V end was cut by 0 bases, the J end by 0 bases, with 9 bases between. This CDR3 is 16 amino acids long. Germline V gene sequence: CDR1 LGHNA, CDR2 YNFKEQ.

The chain joins TRBV9 to TRBJ2-7, with TRBD1 matching over 9 bases. Germline V lookup: CDR1 SGDLS, CDR2 YYNGEE. The V segment lost 3 bases and the J segment 0 bases; nucleotides outside the gene matches: 4. This CDR3 is 15 amino acids long. In DNA, the CDR3 is TGTGCCAGCAGCGGGGGACAGGGCGTCTCCTACGAGCAGTACTTC. Amino acids: CASSGGQGVSYEQYF.

This clonotype has only one observation. This chain links TRBV24-1 with TRBJ2-1, with TRBD1 as a possible D gene (6 bases). The germline V and J ends were trimmed by 12 bases and 10 bases, with 12 bases remaining between them. This CDR3 is 10 amino acids long. CDR1 and CDR2 (germline): KGHDR, SFDVKD. The CDR3 region has the DNA TGTGCCGCGCAGGGGAGAGAGCAGTTCTTC. Encoded protein: CAAQGREQFF.

A few counts support this clonotype. V and J are TRBV28 and TRBJ2-3; TRBD1 or TRBD2 may be the D gene (6 bases each). Germline lookup yields CDR1 MDHEN and CDR2 SYDVKM. V lost 2 bases to trimming and J lost 1 base, with 13 bases between them. The CDR3 spans 16 residues. The CDR3 bases are TGTGCCAGCAGTTTACAAGGGGGGCAACGCACAGATACGCAGTATTTT. Protein product: CASSLQGGQRTDTQYF. The variable domain in full, with the rest retrieved from reference TRBV28 and TRBJ2-3, is DVKVTQSSRYLVKRTGEKVFLECVQDMDHENMFWYRQDPGLGLRLIYFSYDVKMKEKGDIPEGYSVSREKKERFSLILESASTNQTSMYLCASSLQGGQRTDTQYFGPGTRLTVL.

The chain has TRBV7-3 and TRBJ2-5, with 9 positions matching TRBD1. V lost 0 bases, J lost 5 bases, and 7 bases stayed unmatched. The germline V gene has CDR1 SGHTA and CDR2 FQGTGA. The CDR3 runs to 16 residues. CDR3 nucleotides: TGTGCCAGCAGCTTAACTGGGACAGGGTCTGGGGAGACCCAGTACTTC. Protein sequence: CASSLTGTGSGETQYF.

This chain joins TRBV4-1 and TRBJ2-1; unclear D gene. The germline V gene has CDR1 MGHRA and CDR2 YSYEKL. The CDR3 totals 12 residues. The V end lost 0 bases, the J end lost 8 bases, and 5 bases lay between the germline ends. The CDR3: CASSQEIDEQFF. The CDR3 DNA sequence: TGCGCCAGCAGCCAAGAGATCGATGAGCAGTTCTTC.

The rearrangement joins TRBV2 to TRBJ2-5; 11 nucleotides align to TRBD2. Germline values: CDR1 SNHLY, CDR2 FYNNEI. V was pared by 7 bases and J by 11 bases, with 15 bases of the junction left unmatched. This CDR3 contains 15 residues. CDR3 amino acids: CASIVSGGAGGEQYF. The CDR3 DNA reads as TGTGCCAGCATAGTTAGCGGGGGGGCTGGGGGTGAGCAGTACTTC. Full variable domain (rest looked up from reference TRBV2 and TRBJ2-5): EPEVTQTPSHQVTQMGQEVILRCVPISNHLYFYWYRQILGQKVEFLVSFYNNEISEKSEIFDDQFSVERPDGSNFTLKIRSTKLEDSAMYFCASIVSGGAGGEQYFGPGTRLLVL.

The table lists this clonotype with a few counts. The gene calls are TRBV6-4 and TRBJ1-4; 7 bases are a match to TRBD1. Per the germline V gene, CDR1 is MRHNA and CDR2 is SNTAGT. The CDR3 loop spans 13 amino acids. Germline trimming cut 6 bases from V and 8 bases from J; bases unmatched to any gene: 6. CDR3 in amino acids: CASSYRGGEKLFF. CDR3 in DNA: TGTGCCAGCAGCTACAGGGGTGGCGAAAAACTGTTTTTT.

The genes are TRBV5-1 and TRBJ1-2; D possibly corresponds to TRBD1 (5 bases). Germline V lookup: CDR1 SGHRS, CDR2 YFSETQ. The germline V and J ends were trimmed by 7 bases and 10 bases, with 14 bases remaining between them. The CDR3 sequence is 11 residues long. CDR3 DNA: TGCGCCAGCGATACGGGGGGTGACTACACCTTC. It codes for CASDTGGDYTF.

This sequence joins TRBV30 and TRBJ1-5, with D perhaps matching TRBD1 (5 bases). The ends were cut back, 2 bases at V and 7 bases at J, with 9 bases in the middle. Germline V CDR1 and CDR2: GTSNPN, SVGIG (reference sequence). The CDR3 loop spans 12 amino acids. CDR3 bases: TGTGCCTGGAGTCAGGGAAGCCAGCCCCAGCATTTT. Protein product: CAWSQGSQPQHF.

This clonotype was seen only a few times. The rearrangement links TRBV12-3 or TRBV12-4 to TRBJ2-5; TRBD1 matches 7 bases. There are 13 residues in the CDR3. Trimming took 6 bases from V and 6 from J; bases not matched to a gene: 7. CDR3 loop: CASSPEGGKTQYF. The CDR3 nucleotides are TGTGCCAGCAGCCCCGAAGGGGGCAAGACCCAGTACTTC.

The J gene is TRBJ2-7, the V gene TRBV12-3 or TRBV12-4; 12 positions agree with TRBD2. The CDR3 runs 15 residues. V was clipped by 6 bases and J by 7 bases; unmatched bases: 10. The CDR3, as DNA: TGTGCCAGCAGACCGACTAGCGGGGGTTACAATGAGCAGTACTTC. Protein: CASRPTSGGYNEQYF.

The V call is TRBV28, the J call TRBJ2-1; 10 bases align to TRBD2. The CDR3 sequence is 15 residues long. After removal of 5 bases from V and 6 bases from J, the junction contained 7 bases not matched to a gene. Germline values: CDR1 MDHEN, CDR2 SYDVKM. CDR3 loop: CASSPQRGGRNEQFF. The CDR3, as DNA: TGTGCCAGCAGTCCCCAGCGGGGGGGCCGCAATGAGCAGTTCTTC.

This clonotype was seen a few times. The V and J genes are TRBV20-1 and TRBJ2-7; the match to TRBD2 covers 8 bases. Germline loops: CDR1 DFQATT, CDR2 SNEGSKA (reference sequence). The CDR3 runs 14 residues. J gave up 0 bases and V 5 bases, and 6 bases lay outside the gene matches. This CDR3 is CSARGLAVSYEQYF. The CDR3 region has the DNA TGCAGTGCTCGAGGACTAGCAGTCTCCTACGAGCAGTACTTC.

The chain employs TRBV24-1 and TRBJ2-5; no clear D. V was clipped by 4 bases and J by 4 bases, with 15 bases between them. The CDR3 extends over 15 amino acids. Looked up from germline, CDR1 is KGHDR and CDR2 is SFDVKD. This chain's CDR3 is CATSDPSGQRETQYF. Here the CDR3 DNA reads TGTGCCACCAGTGACCCATCCGGGCAGAGAGAGACCCAGTACTTC.

In this sample, this clonotype turned up many times. V is TRBV7-9 and J is TRBJ2-3; D ambiguous. Looked up from germline, CDR1 is SEHNR and CDR2 is FQNEAQ (reference sequence). The V gene lost 3 bases and the J gene lost 6 bases, with 7 bases spanning the gap. The CDR3 contains 12 residues. The CDR3 DNA follows: TGTGCCAGCAGCTTCTCGCTGGATACGCAGTATTTT. Its translation: CASSFSLDTQYF.

This chain joins TRBV29-1 and TRBJ2-7; TRBD1 aligns across 9 bases. CDR1 SQVTM and CDR2 ANQGSEA come from the germline V gene. V was clipped by 6 bases and J by 5 bases; unmatched bases: 5. CDR3 length: 12 residues. Written as DNA, the CDR3 is TGCAGCGTGGGACAGGGTAAGGACGAGCAGTACTTC. It translates to CSVGQGKDEQYF.

The J gene is TRBJ1-1, the V gene TRBV29-1; possibly TRBD1 for D (5 bases). The germline V gene has CDR1 SQVTM and CDR2 ANQGSEA. The ends were cut back, 6 bases at V and 1 base at J, with 12 bases in the middle. This CDR3 is 13 amino acids long. This chain's CDR3 is CSVDGTGNTEAFF. The CDR3 bases are TGCAGCGTAGATGGGACGGGGAACACTGAAGCTTTCTTT.

This clonotype was detected only once. The chain couples TRBV20-1 to TRBJ2-5, with 7 bases matching TRBD1. The V segment lost 3 bases and the J segment 3 bases; nucleotides outside the gene matches: 7. There are 14 residues in the CDR3. The germline gives CDR1 DFQATT, CDR2 SNEGSKA (reference sequence). CDR3 in amino acids: CSARVGQAKETQYF. CDR3 bases: TGCAGTGCTAGGGTAGGACAGGCAAAAGAGACCCAGTACTTC.

The genes are TRBV21-1 and TRBJ2-7; TRBD1 reflects the table's D call only, with no check against the DNA. TRBV21-1 is a known pseudogene. This CDR3 spans 13 amino acids. CDR3 coding DNA: TGTGCCAGCAGCAAGTCAGGGAAGTACGAGCAGTACTTC. Translated, it gives CASSKSGKYEQYF.

The chain is built from TRBV29-1 and TRBJ2-2; a weak D match, TRBD1 (5 bases). CDR1 SQVTM and CDR2 ANQGSEA come from the germline V gene. This CDR3 comprises 15 residues. Trimming stripped 3 bases from V and 2 bases from J, with 13 bases between. CDR3 region: CSVDSRQTNTGELFF. The DNA of the CDR3 is TGCAGCGTTGATAGCCGACAGACTAACACCGGGGAGCTGTTTTTT.

The genes are TRBV6-5 and TRBJ2-3, with TRBD2 matching 10 bases. V shed 7 bases and J 5 bases; nucleotides not matched to a gene: 12. The CDR3 loop spans 16 amino acids. Germline V gene sequence: CDR1 MNHEY, CDR2 SVGAGI. The CDR3: CASTSLSRTSGDTQYF. As DNA, the CDR3 is TGTGCCAGCACTTCCCTTTCAAGGACTAGCGGAGATACGCAGTATTTT.

This chain connects TRBV12-3 or TRBV12-4 to TRBJ1-2; D gene uncertain. Trimming left V 3 bases short and J 4 bases short, with 9 bases between. The CDR3 runs 13 residues. The CDR3 DNA is TGTGCCAGCAGTTTGGGGAAACGCTATGGCTACACCTTC. This sequence encodes CASSLGKRYGYTF.

The chain carries TRBV6-6 and TRBJ2-2; D is ambiguous. The CDR3 totals 14 residues. The V gene's germline CDR1 is MNHNY and CDR2 SVGAGI (reference sequence). V was trimmed by 6 bases and J by 0 bases, leaving 8 bases between them. CDR3 in amino acids: CASRENANTGELFF. DNA for the CDR3: TGTGCCAGCAGGGAGAACGCGAACACCGGGGAGCTGTTTTTT.